Below are 2 T cell receptor beta chains sequenced from a single sample in a study of HIV-infected children after antiretroviral therapy interruption. Unique molecular identifiers were included in an RNA-based 3' RACE TCR library. TCRdb re-derived calls from the 3' RACE reads in MiXCR, one entry per CDR3 protein. The sample gives about 37,000 distinct CDR3 sequences, about 7% of which show up once; roughly 1% is in the top ten. Regarding treatment: PENTA 11 planned treatment interruption arm or continuous ART arm. This specimen consisted of CD45RA+ CD4+ T cells from PBMCs, pooled from several time points, obtained from a donor given antiretroviral therapy, either interrupted or continuous. As for subset: naive CD4+ CD45RA+ CD45RO- T cells. All receptors derive from a pool of human donors with HIV.

By proportion, this clonotype is medium-sized (0.01 to 0.1%). The rearrangement uses TRBV20-1 and TRBJ2-5, with 7 bases that match TRBD2. Unmatched junction bases numbered 6, after V lost 6 bases and J lost 5 bases. This CDR3 comprises 12 residues. The germline V gene has CDR1 DFQATT and CDR2 SNEGSKA (reference sequence). Here the CDR3 reads CSATSVWETQYF. The DNA for the CDR3 is TGCAGTGCAACTAGCGTCTGGGAGACCCAGTACTTC.

This clonotype was counted a few times. This chain connects TRBV6-1 to TRBJ2-6; TRBD1 matches 9 bases. Germline CDR1 and CDR2: MNHNS and SASEGT. This CDR3 has 17 residues. Trimming took 8 bases from V and 0 from J; bases not matched to a gene: 8. The CDR3 protein is CASSIGTGISGANVLTF. The CDR3 nucleotides are TGTGCCAGCTCAATCGGGACAGGGATCTCTGGGGCCAACGTCCTGACTTTC.